These T cell receptor beta chains were read from a single sample in a study of blood T cell repertoires in COVID-19. Clones were sequenced by immunoSEQ multiplex PCR, and TCRdb holds only the in-frame ones, with some missing. The sample includes about 210,000 clones, 70% to 90% seen only once; the top ten take more than 10%. The sequencing sample was made of peripheral blood. The receptors come from a human donor in a cohort sampled during active COVID-19. Each CDR3 is given with its conserved first and last residue. A D gene is named only where the DNA matches it firmly. Size is stated for part of the rows, as once, few or many counts, or as a class when the clone is expanded.

abundance	j_gene	d_gene	v_gene	CDR3aa	CDR3nt
-	TRBJ2-2	TRBD1	TRBV19	CASSPYRGPNTGELFF	TGTGCCAGTAGTCCCTACAGGGGACCGAACACCGGGGAGCTGTTTTTT
-	TRBJ1-5	TRBD1	TRBV19	CASSIKKGQGSNQPQHF	TGTGCCAGTAGTATAAAGAAGGGACAGGGGAGCAATCAGCCCCAGCATTTT
many	TRBJ1-3	TRBD1	TRBV6-5	CASSYTGGFSGNTIYF	TGTGCCAGCAGTTACACAGGGGGTTTTTCTGGAAACACCATATATTTT
few	TRBJ1-1	TRBD1	TRBV29-1	CSVAGQRNTEAFF	TGCAGCGTTGCGGGACAGCGAAACACTGAAGCTTTCTTT
few	TRBJ1-1	TRBD1	TRBV7-2	CASSAHRGYTEAFF	TGTGCCAGCAGCGCGCACAGGGGATACACTGAAGCTTTCTTT
-	TRBJ1-1	-	TRBV20-1	CSALRRTEAFF	TGCAGTGCTCTAAGGAGGACTGAAGCTTTCTTT
-	TRBJ2-7	TRBD2	TRBV7-2	CASSPSTSGYEQYF	TGTGCCAGCAGCCCCTCGACTAGCGGCTACGAGCAGTACTTC
-	TRBJ2-2	TRBD1	TRBV5-4	CASSLGGGRNTGELFF	TGTGCCAGCAGCTTGGGAGGGGGCAGGAACACCGGGGAGCTGTTTTTT
-	TRBJ2-1	TRBD2	TRBV7-2	CASSFGGREQFF	TGTGCCAGCAGCTTTGGCGGGAGGGAGCAGTTCTTC
few	TRBJ2-5	-	TRBV7-2	CASSRNLGDTYQETQYF	TGTGCCAGCAGCCGGAACCTAGGAGATACTTACCAAGAGACCCAGTACTTC
-	TRBJ2-3	TRBD2	TRBV5-1	CASSLLLAGGPSTDTQYF	TGCGCCAGCAGCTTATTACTAGCGGGGGGCCCTAGCACAGATACGCAGTATTTT
-	TRBJ1-1	-	TRBV7-2	CASTTEPGAEAFF	TGTGCCAGCACCACCGAGCCCGGGGCTGAAGCTTTCTTT
-	TRBJ1-2	-	TRBV27	CASSSSGYGYTF	TGTGCCAGCAGTTCTTCAGGGTATGGCTACACCTTC
few	TRBJ1-2	-	TRBV14	CASSQSFTGLEGYTF	TGTGCCAGCAGCCAATCTTTCACAGGTTTAGAAGGCTACACCTTC
-	TRBJ1-1	-	TRBV6-1	CASSERRKGRVTEAFF	TGTGCCAGCAGTGAAAGAAGAAAGGGCAGGGTGACTGAAGCTTTCTTT
-	TRBJ1-4	-	TRBV6-5	CASNFGRTLGEKLFF	TGTGCCAGCAACTTTGGCCGGACACTGGGGGAAAAACTGTTTTTT
few	TRBJ2-7	-	TRBV2	CASKGLSLYEQYF	TGTGCCAGCAAGGGACTCTCACTTTACGAGCAGTACTTC
few	TRBJ2-3	-	TRBV4-1	CASSQAGASTDTQYF	TGCGCCAGCAGCCAGGCAGGGGCTAGCACAGATACGCAGTATTTT
once	TRBJ2-1	-	TRBV6-6	CASRPGTYNEQFF	TGTGCCAGCAGACCAGGGACCTACAATGAGCAGTTCTTC
-	TRBJ2-2	-	TRBV10-3	CAITTAGNTGELFF	TGTGCCATCACGACCGCAGGGAACACCGGGGAGCTGTTTTTT